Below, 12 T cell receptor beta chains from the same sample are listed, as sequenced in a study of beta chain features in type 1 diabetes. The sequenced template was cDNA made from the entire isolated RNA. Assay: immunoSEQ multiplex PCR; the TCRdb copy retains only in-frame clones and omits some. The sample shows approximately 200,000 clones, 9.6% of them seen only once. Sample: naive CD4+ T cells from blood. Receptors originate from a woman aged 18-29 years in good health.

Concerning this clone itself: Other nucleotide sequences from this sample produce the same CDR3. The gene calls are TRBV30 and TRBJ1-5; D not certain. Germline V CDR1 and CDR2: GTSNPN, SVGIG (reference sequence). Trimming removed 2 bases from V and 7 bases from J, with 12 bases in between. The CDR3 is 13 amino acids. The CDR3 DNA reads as TGTGCCTGGAGTTCGGGTCTCAACCAGCCCCAGCATTTT. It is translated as CAWSSGLNQPQHF.

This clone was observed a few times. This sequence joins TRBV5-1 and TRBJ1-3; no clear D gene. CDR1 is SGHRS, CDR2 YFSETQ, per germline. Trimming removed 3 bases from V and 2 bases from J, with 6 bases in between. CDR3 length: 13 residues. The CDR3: CASSSTTGNTIYF. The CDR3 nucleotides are TGCGCCAGCAGCTCAACAACTGGAAACACCATATATTTT.

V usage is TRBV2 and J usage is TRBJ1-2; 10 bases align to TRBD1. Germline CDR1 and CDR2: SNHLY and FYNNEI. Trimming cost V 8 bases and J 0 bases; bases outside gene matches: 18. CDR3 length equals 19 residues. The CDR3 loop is CASEGQGPQGPRSNYGYTF. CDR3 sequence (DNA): TGTGCCAGCGAGGGACAGGGGCCTCAAGGCCCCAGGTCTAACTATGGCTACACCTTC.

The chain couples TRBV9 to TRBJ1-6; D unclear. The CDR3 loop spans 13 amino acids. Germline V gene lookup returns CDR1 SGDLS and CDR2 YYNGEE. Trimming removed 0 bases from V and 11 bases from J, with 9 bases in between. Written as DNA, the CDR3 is TGTGCCAGCAGCGTAGTTGGAGTGACACCCCTCCACTTT. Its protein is CASSVVGVTPLHF.

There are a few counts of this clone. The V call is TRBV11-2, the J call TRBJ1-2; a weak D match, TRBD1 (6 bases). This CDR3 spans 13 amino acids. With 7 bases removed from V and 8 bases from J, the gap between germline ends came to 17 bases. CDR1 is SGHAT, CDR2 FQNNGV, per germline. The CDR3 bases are TGTGCCAGCACCAACACAGGGCGCGCGGGCTACACCTTC. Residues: CASTNTGRAGYTF.

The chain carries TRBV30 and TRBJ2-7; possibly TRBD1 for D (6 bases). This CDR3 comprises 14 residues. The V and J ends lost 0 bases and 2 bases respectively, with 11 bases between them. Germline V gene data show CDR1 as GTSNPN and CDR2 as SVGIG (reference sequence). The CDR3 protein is CAWSVQGRTYEQYF. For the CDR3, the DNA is TGTGCCTGGAGTGTACAGGGCAGAACCTACGAGCAGTACTTC.

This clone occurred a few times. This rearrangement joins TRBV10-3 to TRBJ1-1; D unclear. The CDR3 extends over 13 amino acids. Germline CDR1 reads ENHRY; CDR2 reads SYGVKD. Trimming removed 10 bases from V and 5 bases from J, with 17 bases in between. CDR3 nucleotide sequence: TGTGCCAGTATCAGGACGGCGGGGACTGAAGCTTTCTTT. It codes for CASIRTAGTEAFF.

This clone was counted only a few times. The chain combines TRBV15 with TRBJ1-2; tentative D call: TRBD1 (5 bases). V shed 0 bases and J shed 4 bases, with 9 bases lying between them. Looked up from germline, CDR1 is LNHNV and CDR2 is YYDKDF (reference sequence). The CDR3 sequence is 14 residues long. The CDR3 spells CATSREGLVYGYTF. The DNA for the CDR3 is TGTGCCACCAGCAGAGAGGGGCTCGTCTATGGCTACACCTTC.

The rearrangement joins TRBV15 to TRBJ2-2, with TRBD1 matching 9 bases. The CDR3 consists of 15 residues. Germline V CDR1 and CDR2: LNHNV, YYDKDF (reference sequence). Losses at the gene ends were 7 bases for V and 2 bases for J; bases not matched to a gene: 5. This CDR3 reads CATNMGQGNTGELFF. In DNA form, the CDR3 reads TGTGCCACCAATATGGGACAGGGAAACACCGGGGAGCTGTTTTTT.

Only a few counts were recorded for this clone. The chain's CDR3 is CASKGDRIYHEQYF. CDR3 coding DNA: TGTGCCAGCAAAGGGGACAGGATCTACCACGAGCAGTACTTC. The chain carries TRBV2 and TRBJ2-7, with 8 bases fitting TRBD1. The J segment lost 5 bases and the V segment lost 7 bases, leaving 10 bases of the junction unmatched. The CDR3 consists of 14 residues. Germline CDR1 is SNHLY and CDR2 is FYNNEI.

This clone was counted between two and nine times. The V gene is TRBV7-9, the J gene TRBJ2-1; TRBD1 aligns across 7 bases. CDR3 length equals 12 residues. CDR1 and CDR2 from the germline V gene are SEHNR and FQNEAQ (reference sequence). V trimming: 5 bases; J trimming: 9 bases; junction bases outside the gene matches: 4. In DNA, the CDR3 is TGTGCCAGCAGCCCTACAGGGGCTGAGCAGTTCTTC. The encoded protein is CASSPTGAEQFF.

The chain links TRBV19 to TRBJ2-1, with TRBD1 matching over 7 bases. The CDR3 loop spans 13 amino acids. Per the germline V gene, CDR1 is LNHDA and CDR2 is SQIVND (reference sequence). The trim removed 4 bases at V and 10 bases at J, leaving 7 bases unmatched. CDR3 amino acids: CASSTRQGYEQFF. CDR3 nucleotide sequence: TGTGCCAGTAGTACTAGACAGGGCTACGAGCAGTTCTTC.